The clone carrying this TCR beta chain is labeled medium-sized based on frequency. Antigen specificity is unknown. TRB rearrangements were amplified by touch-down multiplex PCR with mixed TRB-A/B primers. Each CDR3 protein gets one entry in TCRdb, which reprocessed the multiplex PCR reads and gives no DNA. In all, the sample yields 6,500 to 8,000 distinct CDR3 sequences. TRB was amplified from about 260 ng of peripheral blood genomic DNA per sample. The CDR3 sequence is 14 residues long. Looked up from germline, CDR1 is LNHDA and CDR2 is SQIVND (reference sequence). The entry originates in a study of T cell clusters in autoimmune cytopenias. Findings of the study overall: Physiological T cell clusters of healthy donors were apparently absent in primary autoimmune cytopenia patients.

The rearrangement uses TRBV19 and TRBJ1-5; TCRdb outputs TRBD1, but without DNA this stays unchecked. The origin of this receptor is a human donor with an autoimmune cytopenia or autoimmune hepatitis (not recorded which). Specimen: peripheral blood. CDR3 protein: CASTRTGGNQPQHF.